This TCR beta chain was identified in a study of beta chain features in type 1 diabetes. Study as a whole: Cell yields, gender and age were comparable in patients and healthy donors. In all, some 100,000,000 sorted cells from all samples were analyzed. Findings and caveats of the study: Since sequencing was performed on cDNA, cells with high TCR expression could be over-represented. Moderate but significant shortening of TCRB CDR3s was recorded in all four CD4+ subsets from Type 1 diabetes patients. Lower insertion and higher deletion counts appeared at VDJ junctions in type 1 diabetes patients.

The whole isolated RNA underwent reverse transcription, so sequencing captured expressed TCRB transcripts. Measured with immunoSEQ multiplex PCR; TCRdb has only the in-frame clones, and not every one. Seen here are roughly 260,000 clones, about a tenth observed once, and the top ten hold about 0.018%. The V gene's germline CDR1 is SQVTM and CDR2 ANQGSEA. The CDR3 has 12 residues. This clone was seen only a few times. Its antigen is unidentified. Relative to the germline gene, one junction end is altered; a read error may explain this. The genes are TRBV29-1 and TRBJ2-7, with D tentatively TRBD1 (6 bases). The clonotype comes from a man between 25 and 39 years old with type 1 diabetes. Sequencing was carried out using naive CD4+ T cells from blood. As DNA, the CDR3 is TGCAGCGTTGAATTCACAGGGTACGGGCAGTACTTC. Translating it yields CSVEFTGYGQYF.